This T cell receptor beta chain was sequenced during a study of shared clonotypes between healthy human individuals. Germline CDR1 SEHNR, CDR2 FQNEAQ (reference sequence). Trimming removed 2 bases at V and 2 bases at J, with 9 bases between. The CDR3 has 15 residues. Study outcomes and limitations: Apart from blood, nothing was sampled; tissue repertoires likely differ.

Genomic DNA belonging to each subset was distributed in equal measure over several immunoSEQ plates. In the authors' workflow: Junction-only immunoSEQ data arrived without quality scores, meaning filtering differed. TCRdb's table, derived via immunoSEQ multiplex PCR, lists solely in-frame clones and lacks some. Clonal size and the V and J genes are those of that table, whereas D and trimming came from the DNA. The data contain about 2.3 million clones, over 90% of them singletons. Details on this clone: Its antigen is still unknown. The same CDR3 is also encoded by other DNA sequences in this sample.

The chain joins TRBV7-9 to TRBJ1-4, with D perhaps TRBD1 (5 bases). The TCR comes from a man between 18 and 35 years old in good health. Some clones in this sample may be carry-over from other donors' samples. Sequencing was performed on naive CD4+ T cells from PBMCs. Subset described: CD45RA+ positively selected. The CDR3, as DNA: TGTGCCAGCAGCTTAACAGGAGCCACTAATGAAAAACTGTTTTTT. Protein product: CASSLTGATNEKLFF.